Listed here are 11 T cell receptor beta chains from one sample, sequenced in a study of control samples from healthy donors and cancer patients. The method was immunoSEQ multiplex PCR; TCRdb's version includes in-frame clones alone and lacks a portion of them. Counted here are around 100,000 clones, over 75% occurring once; the ten biggest clones make up about 20%. The sequenced sample consisted of blood. The receptors stem from a woman between 50 and 59 years old in good health.

The rearrangement links TRBV7-2 to TRBJ2-3, with D uncertain. The CDR3 spans 16 residues. Trimming took off 5 bases at V and 3 bases at J, with 18 bases between the two ends. Germline loops: CDR1 SGHTA, CDR2 FQGNSA. CDR3 DNA sequence: TGTGCCAGCAGCGCGTGGTGGGGTAGTGGTACAGATACGCAGTATTTT. Residues: CASSAWWGSGTDTQYF.

The genes are TRBV5-4 and TRBJ2-1; no reliable D call. The CDR3 runs 12 residues. The V end lost 5 bases, the J end lost 6 bases, and 9 bases lay between the germline ends. Germline lookup yields CDR1 SGHNT and CDR2 YYREEE (reference sequence). CDR3 sequence reads: CASSYLTNEQFF. Here the CDR3 DNA reads TGTGCCAGCAGTTATTTGACCAATGAGCAGTTCTTC.

The chain recombines TRBV9 with TRBJ2-7, with D uncertain. CDR3 length equals 14 residues. V lost 1 base and J 9 bases, leaving 17 bases between the germline ends. CDR1 and CDR2 (germline): SGDLS, YYNGEE. CDR3 sequence: CASSVCGFQPRQYV. In nucleotides, the CDR3 is TGTGCCAGCAGCGTATGTGGGTTTCAACCCCGGCAGTACGTC.

The genes are TRBV29-1 and TRBJ2-4; 8 positions agree with TRBD1. This CDR3 contains 17 residues. With V trimmed by 5 bases and J by 0 bases, 12 bases remained unmatched. CDR1 SQVTM and CDR2 ANQGSEA come from the germline V gene. In nucleotides, the CDR3 is TGCAGCGTTCTCACCGGGACAGGAGTTATAGCCAAAAACATTCAGTACTTC. As protein: CSVLTGTGVIAKNIQYF.

The J gene is TRBJ1-1, the V gene TRBV6-6, with 7 bases identical to TRBD1. V was pared by 2 bases and J by 2 bases, with 5 bases of the junction left unmatched. The CDR3 loop spans 15 amino acids. CDR1 is MNHNY, CDR2 SVGAGI, per germline (reference sequence). CDR3 in amino acids: CASSYSRDSNTEAFF. In nucleotides, the CDR3 is TGTGCCAGCAGTTACAGCCGGGACAGTAACACTGAAGCTTTCTTT.

The rearrangement links TRBV10-3 to TRBJ1-2; unclear D gene. Germline CDR1 ENHRY, CDR2 SYGVKD. The ends were cut back, 4 bases at V and 1 base at J, with 13 bases in the middle. The CDR3 totals 15 residues. In DNA, the CDR3 is TGTGCCATCAGTGCAGACGGGAGTTTTAACTATGGCTACACCTTC. Protein product: CAISADGSFNYGYTF.

This clone showed up just once. The rearrangement links TRBV18 to TRBJ2-1, with TRBD2 matching 9 bases. This CDR3 is 17 amino acids long. CDR1 and CDR2 (germline): KGHSH, LQKENI. The V gene end was trimmed by 0 bases and the J gene end by 0 bases; junction bases not matched to a gene: 3. Written as DNA, the CDR3 is TGTGCCAGCTCACCACCCCTTAGCGGGAGCTCCTACAATGAGCAGTTCTTC. This sequence encodes CASSPPLSGSSYNEQFF.

This chain uses TRBV18 with TRBJ2-3; the match to TRBD2 covers 11 bases. Germline values: CDR1 KGHSH, CDR2 LQKENI. CDR3 size: 15 residues. The ends lost 5 bases at V and 5 bases at J; junction bases unmatched: 6. Here the CDR3 DNA reads TGTGCCAGCTCAGTTTTAGCGGGAGGGGAAGATACGCAGTATTTT. This codes for CASSVLAGGEDTQYF.

The V gene is TRBV6-5, the J gene TRBJ1-5, with D maybe TRBD1 (5 bases). V was pared by 2 bases and J by 5 bases, with 7 bases between. The germline V gene has CDR1 MNHEY and CDR2 SVGAGI. The CDR3 is 13 amino acids. CDR3 sequence (DNA): TGTGCCAGCAGTTACATGGGGGATCAGCCCCAGCATTTT. Its translation: CASSYMGDQPQHF.

The rearrangement uses TRBV6-5 and TRBJ1-2, with D perhaps TRBD1 (5 bases). From germline, CDR1 is MNHEY and CDR2 SVGAGI. V was trimmed by 8 bases and J by 8 bases, leaving 21 bases between them. The CDR3 is 14 residues long. CDR3 nucleotide sequence: TGTGCCAGCCCTGAACTGACGCCCCGGGGGGGCTACACCTTC. Encoded protein: CASPELTPRGGYTF.

This clone is a singleton in its sample. The V and J genes are TRBV15 and TRBJ1-2; no reliable D call. The CDR3 extends over 15 amino acids. With 1 base removed from V and 4 bases from J, the gap between germline ends came to 13 bases. Per the germline V gene, CDR1 is LNHNV and CDR2 is YYDKDF (reference sequence). The CDR3 DNA reads as TGTGCCACCAGCAGAGGAGGCCCGGGGATCTATGGCTACACCTTC. Residues: CATSRGGPGIYGYTF.